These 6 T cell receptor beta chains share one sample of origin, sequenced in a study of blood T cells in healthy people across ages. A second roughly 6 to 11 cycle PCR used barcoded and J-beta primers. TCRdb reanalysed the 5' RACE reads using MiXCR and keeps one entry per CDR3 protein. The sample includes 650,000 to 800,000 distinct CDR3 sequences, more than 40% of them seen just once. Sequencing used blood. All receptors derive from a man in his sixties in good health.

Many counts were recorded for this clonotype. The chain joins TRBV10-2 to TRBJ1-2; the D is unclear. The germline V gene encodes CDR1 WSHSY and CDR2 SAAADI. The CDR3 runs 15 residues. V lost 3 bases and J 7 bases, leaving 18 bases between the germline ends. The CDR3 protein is CASSDIQAGFCGYTF. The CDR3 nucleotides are TGCGCCAGCAGTGATATCCAGGCGGGCTTCTGTGGCTACACCTTC.

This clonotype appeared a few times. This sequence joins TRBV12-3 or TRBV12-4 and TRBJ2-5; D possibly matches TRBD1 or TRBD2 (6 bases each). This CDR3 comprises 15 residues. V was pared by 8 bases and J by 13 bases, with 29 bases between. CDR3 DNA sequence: TGTGCCAGCGCCCCCCGTGGGGGACACCCGGGGGTCGTGTACTTC. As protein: CASAPRGGHPGVVYF.

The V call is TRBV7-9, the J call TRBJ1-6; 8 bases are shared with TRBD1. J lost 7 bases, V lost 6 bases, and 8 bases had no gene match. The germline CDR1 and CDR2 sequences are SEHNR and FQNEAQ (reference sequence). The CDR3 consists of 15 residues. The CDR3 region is CASRSETGENSPLHF. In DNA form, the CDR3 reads TGTGCCAGCAGGAGCGAGACAGGGGAAAATTCACCCCTCCACTTT.

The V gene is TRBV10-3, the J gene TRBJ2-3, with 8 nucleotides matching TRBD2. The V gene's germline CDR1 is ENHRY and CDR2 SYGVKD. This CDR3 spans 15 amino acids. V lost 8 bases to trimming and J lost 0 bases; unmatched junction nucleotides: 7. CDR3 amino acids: CAIRITSGSTDTQYF. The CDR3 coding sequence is TGTGCCATCCGCATAACTAGCGGAAGCACAGATACGCAGTATTTT.

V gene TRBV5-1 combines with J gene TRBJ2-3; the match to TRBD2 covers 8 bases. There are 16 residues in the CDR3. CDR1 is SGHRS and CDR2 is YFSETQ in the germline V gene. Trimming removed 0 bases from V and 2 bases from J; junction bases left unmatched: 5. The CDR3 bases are TGCGCCAGCAGCTTGGGGACTAGCAGATACACAGATACGCAGTATTTT. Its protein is CASSLGTSRYTDTQYF.

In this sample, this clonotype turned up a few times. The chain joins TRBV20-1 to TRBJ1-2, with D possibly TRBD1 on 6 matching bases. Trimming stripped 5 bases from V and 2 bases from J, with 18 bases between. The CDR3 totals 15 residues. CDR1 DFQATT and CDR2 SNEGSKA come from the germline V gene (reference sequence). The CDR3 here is CSASSPGTQNYGYTF. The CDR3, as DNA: TGCAGTGCTTCAAGTCCCGGGACACAGAACTATGGCTACACCTTC.